This T cell receptor (beta chain) appears in the sequencing data of a study of regulatory T cells in long-lasting Graves disease. The study, taken as a whole, reports: TRBV28, TRBJ1-2 and TRBJ2-5 were favored in persistent disease. Reduced TCR diversity was observed in persistent Graves' patients versus newly diagnosed patients.

Time point specified: newly diagnosed GD, antithyroid drugs for less than 3 months. RNA from PBMCs was the source of the TCR library. Arm-PCR of CDR3 regions and iRepertoire HTBI primers were the basis on which TCR beta libraries were built. Each CDR3 protein gets one entry after TCRdb re-called the multiplex PCR reads with MiXCR. The table has more than 400,000 distinct CDR3 sequences, under 20% seen once. Germline V gives CDR1 DFQATT, CDR2 SNEGSKA (reference sequence). This CDR3 contains 9 residues. To note about this clonotype: Its antigen is as yet unknown.

The same data also went into a second study, on T cells in Graves' hyperthyroidism and ophthalmopathy. This second study says: Carried out on the TCR CDR3, a first-round RT-PCR used the HTBI primer set. Expanded thyroid clonotypes (above 0.001) were mostly also found in blood.

Sequencing used peripheral blood mononuclear cells (PBMCs), obtained at new diagnosis, from a patient treated with antithyroid drugs. The source is a man between 35 and 55 years old with Graves disease. The chain links TRBV20-1 to TRBJ1-1; no clear D. CDR3 residues: CSGRLEAFF. The CDR3, as DNA: TGCAGCGGCAGACTTGAAGCTTTCTTT.